One sample yielded the 25 T cell receptor beta chains listed below, sequenced in a study of a mutant IDH1 vaccine in newly diagnosed glioma. Time point noted: baseline, week 1 (first vaccination visit). Treatment of the sample: pre-vaccination baseline after standard-of-care therapy. Data came from immunoSEQ multiplex PCR; TCRdb stores just in-frame clones and leaves some out. This sample has about 34,000 clones, with more than 70% found just once. The input for sequencing was peripheral blood mononuclear cells (PBMCs), taken from a glioma patient treated with radiotherapy, temozolomide or both. Receptors originate from a man in his forties or fifties with glioma. Some clones in this sample may be carry-over from other donors' samples.

The chain is built from TRBV5-1 and TRBJ1-1; D unresolved. CDR3 length: 13 residues. Germline CDR1 SGHRS, CDR2 YFSETQ. V dropped 4 bases and J dropped 1 base, with 8 bases sitting between them. DNA of the CDR3: TGCGCCAGCAGCCTGGGAGGGAACACTGAAGCTTTCTTT. This sequence encodes CASSLGGNTEAFF.

The V call is TRBV5-5, the J call TRBJ1-1; tentatively, D is TRBD1 (6 bases). Between the trimmed V and J ends, which lost 4 bases and 3 bases, there was a span of 16 bases. Germline V lookup: CDR1 SGHKS, CDR2 YYEKEE (reference sequence). This CDR3 spans 15 amino acids. CDR3 sequence reads: CASSPGGRQHTEAFF. CDR3 nucleotides: TGTGCCAGCAGCCCGGGGGGCAGACAGCACACTGAAGCTTTCTTT.

The rearrangement links TRBV7-2 to TRBJ1-6; 7 bases agree with TRBD1. The CDR3 has 14 residues. The V and J ends lost 5 bases and 10 bases, in that order; junction bases with no gene match: 8. CDR1 SGHTA and CDR2 FQGNSA come from the germline V gene. CDR3 nucleotides: TGTGCCAGCAGCCAACGGGACAGATCGTCACCCCTCCACTTT. Residues: CASSQRDRSSPLHF. The full variable domain, completed using reference TRBV7-2 and TRBJ1-6, is GAGVSQSPSNKVTEKGKDVELRCDPISGHTALYWYRQSLGQGLEFLIYFQGNSAPDKSGLPSDRFSAERTGGSVSTLTIQRTQQEDSAVYLCASSQRDRSSPLHFGNGTRLTVT.

This clone has more than one count but fewer than ten. The chain combines TRBV11-2 with TRBJ1-1; D is unresolved. From germline, CDR1 is SGHAT and CDR2 FQNNGV. V was cut by 1 base and J by 7 bases, with 7 bases left in between. The CDR3 has 12 amino acids. CDR3 amino acids: CASSLVGGEAFF. CDR3 bases: TGTGCCAGCAGCTTAGTGGGTGGTGAAGCTTTCTTT.

The chain is built from TRBV6-5 and TRBJ2-2; D not certain. Deletions cut 7 bases from V and 1 base from J, with 7 bases between. The CDR3 sequence is 13 residues long. Germline V CDR1 and CDR2: MNHEY, SVGAGI. CDR3 protein: CASTPVNTGELFF. The CDR3 DNA reads TGTGCCAGCACACCGGTGAACACCGGGGAGCTGTTTTTT.

The genes are TRBV6-5 and TRBJ2-2; D gene ambiguous. Trimming took 2 bases from V and 9 from J, leaving 13 bases between them. Germline loops: CDR1 MNHEY, CDR2 SVGAGI. The CDR3 covers 14 residues. Written as DNA, the CDR3 is TGTGCCAGCAGTTACCGGAGAGACTTGAGGGAGCTGTTTTTT. Its protein product is CASSYRRDLRELFF.

The V gene is TRBV6-5, the J gene TRBJ2-3, with 8 positions matching TRBD1. The CDR3 loop spans 15 amino acids. CDR1 is MNHEY and CDR2 is SVGAGI in the germline V gene. The ends lost 6 bases at V and 3 bases at J; junction bases unmatched: 8. The CDR3 is CASRQGVSFTDTQYF. The CDR3 nucleotides are TGTGCCAGCAGACAGGGGGTCTCTTTTACAGATACGCAGTATTTT.

This chain links TRBV6-6 with TRBJ1-2, with D perhaps TRBD1 (5 bases). The germline V and J ends were trimmed by 2 bases and 2 bases, with 15 bases remaining between them. The germline CDR1 and CDR2 sequences are MNHNY and SVGAGI (reference sequence). This CDR3 is built from 16 residues. The CDR3 region is CASSYPRATRNYGYTF. Here the CDR3 DNA reads TGTGCCAGCAGTTACCCCAGGGCCACACGGAACTATGGCTACACCTTC.

This chain uses TRBV2 with TRBJ1-2; perhaps TRBD1 as D (5 bases). The V gene lost 3 bases and the J gene lost 4 bases, with 15 bases spanning the gap. CDR1 and CDR2 (germline): SNHLY, FYNNEI. The CDR3 covers 15 residues. The DNA of the CDR3 is TGTGCCAGCAGTGAGGGCGGCAGGGAGGGCTATGGCTACACCTTC. As protein: CASSEGGREGYGYTF.

J is TRBJ2-1 and V is TRBV6-1; TRBD2 agrees at 13 bases. This CDR3 has 15 amino acids. Germline values: CDR1 MNHNS, CDR2 SASEGT. The trim removed 6 bases at V and 5 bases at J, leaving 4 bases unmatched. The CDR3 DNA sequence: TGTGCCAGCAGACTAGCGGGAGGGCCGGACAATGAGCAGTTCTTC. It translates to CASRLAGGPDNEQFF.

This chain uses TRBV7-2 with TRBJ1-2; D ambiguous. Germline lookup yields CDR1 SGHTA and CDR2 FQGNSA. The CDR3 loop spans 14 amino acids. The germline V and J ends were trimmed by 4 bases and 2 bases, with 11 bases remaining between them. CDR3 in DNA: TGTGCCAGCAGCTCCCCGCTGCTCAACTATGGCTACACCTTC. As protein: CASSSPLLNYGYTF.

This sequence joins TRBV10-3 and TRBJ1-1; the D is unclear. Germline lookup yields CDR1 ENHRY and CDR2 SYGVKD. The length of the CDR3 is 12 residues. The V end was cut by 2 bases, the J end by 4 bases, with 5 bases between. The chain's CDR3 is CAISEDSTEAFF. The CDR3 coding sequence is TGTGCCATCAGTGAGGATTCCACTGAAGCTTTCTTT.

The gene calls are TRBV29-1 and TRBJ2-1; 7 bases are a match to TRBD1. Germline V gives CDR1 SQVTM, CDR2 ANQGSEA. The CDR3 length is 13 residues. The CDR3 loop reads CGTRDRTYNEQFF. Written as DNA, the CDR3 is TGCGGTACCCGGGACAGAACCTACAATGAGCAGTTCTTC.

For the CDR3, the DNA is TGTGCCAGCAGCGTAGATTCGGGAAAGATCAACATTCAGTACTTC. Amino acids: CASSVDSGKINIQYF. V gene TRBV9 combines with J gene TRBJ2-4; possible D gene TRBD2, 5 bases. The CDR3 consists of 15 residues. Trimming pared 0 bases from V and 7 bases from J, leaving 14 bases between. The germline CDR1 and CDR2 sequences are SGDLS and YYNGEE.

This clone was picked up one time. J is TRBJ2-1 and V is TRBV7-3; no clear D. Germline-derived CDR1 and CDR2 are SGHTA and FQGTGA. This CDR3 region has 13 residues. The ends were cut back, 2 bases at V and 7 bases at J, with 9 bases in the middle. The CDR3 sequence is CASSLGIKNEQFF. The CDR3 DNA reads as TGTGCCAGCAGCTTAGGCATCAAAAATGAGCAGTTCTTC.

Only one count was recorded for this clone. The J gene is TRBJ1-5, the V gene TRBV19; D may be TRBD1 (5 bases). The CDR3 loop spans 15 amino acids. V was clipped by 5 bases and J by 10 bases, with 21 bases between them. Germline V gene data show CDR1 as LNHDA and CDR2 as SQIVND (reference sequence). The CDR3 DNA sequence: TGTGCCAGTAGTCCGATAGGGGAGAAATCATCTCCCCAGCATTTT. It codes for CASSPIGEKSSPQHF.

V usage is TRBV11-3 and J usage is TRBJ2-7; tentative D call: TRBD2 (6 bases). Per germline, CDR1 SGHNT and CDR2 YENEEA. V gave up 5 bases and J gave up 3 bases, with 17 bases separating them. CDR3 length equals 15 residues. The CDR3 DNA follows: TGTGCCAGCAGCCTCGGGACTGGAGAGGGCTACGAGCAGTACTTC. It is translated as CASSLGTGEGYEQYF.

This clone was picked up one time. The J gene is TRBJ2-3, the V gene TRBV20-1; D is ambiguous. The length of the CDR3 is 11 residues. Trimming removed 5 bases at V and 7 bases at J, with 10 bases between. The germline V gene encodes CDR1 DFQATT and CDR2 SNEGSKA (reference sequence). CDR3 amino acids: CSALASHTQYF. CDR3 bases: TGCAGTGCTCTGGCCTCTCATACGCAGTATTTT.

This clone has just a few counts. CDR3 sequence reads: CASSPRDGEKLFF. DNA for the CDR3: TGTGCCAGCAGCCCAAGGGACGGGGAAAAACTGTTTTTT. The chain joins TRBV7-2 to TRBJ1-4; D is possibly TRBD1 (5 bases). The CDR3 runs to 13 residues. Germline CDR1 reads SGHTA; CDR2 reads FQGNSA. The V end was cut by 5 bases, the J end by 8 bases, with 12 bases between.

In this sample, this clone turned up a few times. This rearrangement joins TRBV7-9 to TRBJ1-4; D may be TRBD1 (5 bases). The CDR3 spans 14 residues. CDR1 and CDR2 from the germline V gene are SEHNR and FQNEAQ (reference sequence). V was shortened by 6 bases and J by 5 bases, with 13 bases between the two germline ends. The CDR3 region has the DNA TGTGCCAGCAGTTCCCTCCGGGGGAATGAAAAACTGTTTTTT. This translates into CASSSLRGNEKLFF. The entire variable domain, with the rest obtained from reference TRBV7-9 and TRBJ1-4, is as follows: DTGVSQNPRHKITKRGQNVTFRCDPISEHNRLYWYRQTLGQGPEFLTYFQNEAQLEKSRLLSDRFSAERPKGSFSTLEIQRTEQGDSAMYLCASSSLRGNEKLFFGSGTQLSVL.

In this sample, this clone turned up a few times. The chain carries TRBV5-6 and TRBJ1-1; TRBD1 might be the D (5 bases). CDR1 is SGHDT and CDR2 is YYEEEE in the germline V gene. CDR3 length: 14 residues. The V end lost 4 bases, the J end lost 1 base, and 11 bases lay between the germline ends. In DNA, the CDR3 is TGTGCCAGCAGCAGAGGACATCAGAACACTGAAGCTTTCTTT. Encoded protein: CASSRGHQNTEAFF.

This clone came up once. The gene calls are TRBV5-1 and TRBJ2-7, with D perhaps matching TRBD1 or TRBD2 (5 bases each). The germline V and J ends were trimmed by 4 bases and 1 base, with 15 bases remaining between them. Looked up from germline, CDR1 is SGHRS and CDR2 is YFSETQ. The length of the CDR3 is 15 residues. The CDR3, as DNA: TGCGCCAGCAGCACCACCGGGACGGATTCCTACGAGCAGTACTTC. Residues: CASSTTGTDSYEQYF.

The chain uses TRBV7-9 and TRBJ1-4; weak D call: TRBD1 (5 bases). CDR3 size: 14 residues. Germline assignment: CDR1 SEHNR and CDR2 FQNEAQ (reference sequence). Trimming stripped 1 base from V and 4 bases from J, with 7 bases between. The CDR3 nucleotides are TGTGCCAGCAGCTTAGGACAGAATAATGAAAAACTGTTTTTT. This encodes CASSLGQNNEKLFF.

The genes are TRBV4-1 and TRBJ2-1; D is undetermined. The V end lost 1 base, the J end lost 3 bases, and 1 base lay between the germline ends. Germline assignment: CDR1 MGHRA and CDR2 YSYEKL. CDR3 length: 12 amino acids. The CDR3: CASSQGYNEQFF. The CDR3 nucleotides read TGCGCCAGCAGCCAAGGCTACAATGAGCAGTTCTTC.

The chain is built from TRBV5-6 and TRBJ1-5; the match to TRBD1 covers 10 bases. V was clipped by 5 bases and J by 0 bases; unmatched bases: 5. Germline lookup yields CDR1 SGHDT and CDR2 YYEEEE. The CDR3 contains 16 residues. The CDR3 sequence: CASSRDRGNSNQPQHF. The CDR3 nucleotides are TGTGCCAGCAGTAGGGACAGGGGCAATAGCAATCAGCCCCAGCATTTT.